This passage covers 4 T cell receptor beta chains from one sample sequenced in a study of blood T cell repertoires in COVID-19. Profiling relied on immunoSEQ multiplex PCR, and the TCRdb table lists in-frame clones only, not all of them. The top ten hold over 1.1% of the sample, which has 65,000 to 70,000 clones, 65% to 90% seen once. Sequenced input: peripheral blood. These receptors originate from a woman aged 55-70 years with acute or convalescent COVID-19.

The sample holds one count of this clone. V and J are TRBV27 and TRBJ2-1, with 13 bases matching TRBD2. The CDR3 runs to 13 residues. J gave up 15 bases and V 2 bases, and 4 bases lay outside the gene matches. The V gene's germline CDR1 is MNHEY and CDR2 SMNVEV (reference sequence). The CDR3 sequence: CASSLTSGGERFF. As DNA, the CDR3 is TGTGCCAGCAGTTTAACTAGCGGGGGGGAACGGTTCTTC.

The CDR3 DNA reads as TGTGCCAGTAGAGGGGGCGACGTGTATCAGCCCCAGCATTTT. It is translated as CASRGGDVYQPQHF. The gene calls are TRBV19 and TRBJ1-5, with 7 bases aligning to TRBD1. The V segment lost 6 bases and the J segment 5 bases; nucleotides outside the gene matches: 7. From germline, CDR1 is LNHDA and CDR2 SQIVND (reference sequence). This CDR3 has 14 residues.

The chain combines TRBV9 with TRBJ2-7; 7 positions agree with TRBD1. V was clipped by 4 bases and J by 2 bases; unmatched bases: 12. Germline V gene data show CDR1 as SGDLS and CDR2 as YYNGEE. The CDR3 covers 16 residues. CDR3 loop: CASSSSRQGSPYEQYF. Written as DNA, the CDR3 is TGTGCCAGCAGCTCTTCGAGACAGGGTTCACCCTACGAGCAGTACTTC.

The chain combines TRBV5-1 with TRBJ2-2, with 9 bases matching TRBD2. The V and J ends lost 4 bases and 7 bases, in that order; junction bases with no gene match: 8. The CDR3 totals 15 residues. The germline gives CDR1 SGHRS, CDR2 YFSETQ. CDR3 nucleotides: TGCGCCAGCAGCCCAGGACTAGCGACCATCGGGGAGCTGTTTTTT. Translation: CASSPGLATIGELFF.